These 19 T cell receptor beta chains were all obtained from the same sample, sequenced in a study of blood T cell repertoires in COVID-19. TCRdb's table, derived via immunoSEQ multiplex PCR, lists solely in-frame clones and lacks some. This sample has under 250,000 clones; approximately 82% occur once, and the top ten carry 3% to 4%. Input material: peripheral blood. The receptors come from a woman aged 80 or over with acute or convalescent COVID-19.

The chain joins TRBV7-9 to TRBJ2-5; 15 bases match TRBD2. Germline trimming cut 5 bases from V and 4 bases from J; bases unmatched to any gene: 2. This CDR3 is 15 amino acids long. Germline loops: CDR1 SEHNR, CDR2 FQNEAQ (reference sequence). CDR3 loop: CASSPGLAGGETQYF. DNA of the CDR3: TGTGCCAGCAGCCCGGGACTAGCGGGGGGAGAGACCCAGTACTTC.

The chain is built from TRBV28 and TRBJ2-5; TRBD1 is a possible D gene (7 bases). The CDR3 is 15 amino acids. V was pared by 6 bases and J by 5 bases, with 19 bases between. CDR1 and CDR2 (germline): MDHEN, SYDVKM. This chain's CDR3 is CASSPTGEVAETQYF. Written as DNA, the CDR3 is TGTGCCAGCAGCCCAACAGGGGAGGTTGCGGAGACCCAGTACTTC.

V usage is TRBV3-1 (or the pseudogene TRBV3-2) and J usage is TRBJ1-5, with 7 bases fitting TRBD1. CDR1 and CDR2 (germline): LGHDT, YNNKEL (reference sequence). J gave up 7 bases and V 5 bases, and 8 bases lay outside the gene matches. The CDR3 length is 14 residues. CDR3 bases: TGTGCCAGCAGCGGCAGACAGGGCGGGCAGCCCCAGCATTTT. Its protein is CASSGRQGGQPQHF.

V and J are TRBV9 and TRBJ1-1, with D maybe TRBD1 (6 bases). The CDR3 has 15 amino acids. V dropped 4 bases and J dropped 1 base, with 14 bases sitting between them. Germline lookup yields CDR1 SGDLS and CDR2 YYNGEE. CDR3 in amino acids: CASSPITGPNTEAFF. CDR3 nucleotide sequence: TGTGCCAGCAGCCCAATAACAGGGCCGAACACTGAAGCTTTCTTT.

The chain has TRBV28 and TRBJ2-5; 8 bases match TRBD1. Germline assignment: CDR1 MDHEN and CDR2 SYDVKM. This CDR3 spans 15 amino acids. J was trimmed by 4 bases and V by 6 bases; bases with no gene match: 10. CDR3 sequence reads: CASRKTGVGRETQYF. The CDR3 coding sequence is TGTGCCAGCAGGAAGACAGGGGTTGGGAGAGAGACCCAGTACTTC.

The chain employs TRBV27 and TRBJ2-7; D may be TRBD1 (6 bases). CDR3 length: 15 residues. Trimming removed 0 bases at V and 4 bases at J, with 13 bases between. Germline V lookup: CDR1 MNHEY, CDR2 SMNVEV (reference sequence). The CDR3 bases are TGTGCCAGCAGTTTATCGAGGGGGATCGCGTACGAGCAGTACTTC. It is translated as CASSLSRGIAYEQYF.

J is TRBJ1-1 and V is TRBV7-8; 7 nucleotides agree with TRBD1. Germline assignment: CDR1 SGHVS and CDR2 FQNEAQ. This CDR3 is 14 amino acids long. With 4 bases clipped from V and 9 bases from J, the junction kept 11 bases outside the gene matches. CDR3: CASSSEWDSQQAFF. The CDR3 DNA sequence: TGTGCCAGCAGCTCGGAATGGGACAGCCAACAAGCTTTCTTT.

The rearrangement links TRBV11-2 to TRBJ1-4, with D maybe TRBD1 (5 bases). The germline CDR1 and CDR2 sequences are SGHAT and FQNNGV. Trimming shortened V by 0 bases and J by 8 bases, and 10 bases separated the two germline ends. The CDR3 runs to 14 residues. This chain's CDR3 is CASSLEPWGEKLFF. In nucleotides, the CDR3 is TGTGCCAGCAGCTTAGAACCGTGGGGCGAAAAACTGTTTTTT.

This clone showed up just a few times. The J gene is TRBJ2-2, the V gene TRBV7-9; tentative D call: TRBD1 (6 bases). The V end was cut by 4 bases, the J end by 2 bases, with 11 bases between. The CDR3 contains 15 residues. In germline, CDR1 is SEHNR, CDR2 FQNEAQ (reference sequence). The CDR3 DNA is TGTGCCAGCAGCTCCGGACAGATTAACACCGGGGAGCTGTTTTTT. Translating it yields CASSSGQINTGELFF.

The rearrangement links TRBV11-2 to TRBJ2-7; maybe TRBD1 (5 bases). The CDR3 has 11 amino acids. Germline V gene sequence: CDR1 SGHAT, CDR2 FQNNGV. Trimming stripped 3 bases from V and 5 bases from J, with 5 bases between. CDR3 nucleotide sequence: TGTGCCAGCAGCTTCAGGGACGAGCAGTACTTC. Protein sequence: CASSFRDEQYF.

This chain links TRBV28 with TRBJ1-1, with D perhaps TRBD1 (5 bases). The CDR3 covers 13 residues. Trimming pared 3 bases from V and 4 bases from J, leaving 9 bases between. Looked up from germline, CDR1 is MDHEN and CDR2 is SYDVKM. The CDR3 is CASSFAGPTEAFF. CDR3 in DNA: TGTGCCAGCAGTTTTGCAGGGCCCACTGAAGCTTTCTTT.

The chain couples TRBV2 to TRBJ2-7, with D perhaps TRBD1 (6 bases). V lost 4 bases, J lost 5 bases, and 18 bases lay in between. Germline-derived CDR1 and CDR2 are SNHLY and FYNNEI. CDR3 length: 15 amino acids. The CDR3 sequence is CASSAWGLRDNEQYF. CDR3 bases: TGTGCCAGCAGTGCCTGGGGGCTTCGAGACAACGAGCAGTACTTC.

The chain uses TRBV6-6 and TRBJ2-3; no clear D gene. Germline V gene lookup returns CDR1 MNHNY and CDR2 SVGAGI (reference sequence). Trimming pared 6 bases from V and 7 bases from J, leaving 8 bases between. This CDR3 region has 11 residues. The CDR3 DNA is TGTGCCAGCAGCCCCCAGAATACGCAGTATTTT. Its protein product is CASSPQNTQYF.

This clone appeared once. The V and J genes are TRBV10-3 and TRBJ1-2, with 9 bases aligning to TRBD1. V gave up 7 bases and J gave up 6 bases; unmatched junction bases: 6. CDR1 is ENHRY and CDR2 is SYGVKD in the germline V gene. This CDR3 is 13 amino acids long. The CDR3 DNA follows: TGTGCCATCACCCTGGACAGGGGTGATGGCTACACCTTC. Protein: CAITLDRGDGYTF.

This clone was found once. The genes are TRBV5-1 and TRBJ2-3; 8 bases are a match to TRBD1. The CDR3 length is 16 residues. In germline, CDR1 is SGHRS, CDR2 YFSETQ. Trimming took 7 bases from V and 2 from J; bases not matched to a gene: 12. The CDR3 spells CASGNGQGISTDTQYF. The CDR3 coding sequence is TGCGCCAGCGGCAACGGACAGGGAATTTCCACAGATACGCAGTATTTT.

This clone is a singleton in its sample. The rearrangement joins TRBV7-8 to TRBJ1-1, with D possibly being TRBD1 (5 bases). The CDR3 runs to 14 residues. V was clipped by 4 bases and J by 1 base, with 10 bases between them. Germline V gene data show CDR1 as SGHVS and CDR2 as FQNEAQ. The CDR3 DNA follows: TGTGCCAGCAGCTCTGCAGGGAAGAACACTGAAGCTTTCTTT. This codes for CASSSAGKNTEAFF. The whole variable domain, remainder taken from reference TRBV7-8 and TRBJ1-1, is GAGVSQSPRYKVAKRGQDVALRCDPISGHVSLFWYQQALGQGPEFLTYFQNEAQLDKSGLPSDRFFAERPEGSVSTLKIQRTQQEDSAVYLCASSSAGKNTEAFFGQGTRLTVV.

This clone was counted a single time. This rearrangement joins TRBV19 to TRBJ1-4; perhaps TRBD1 as D (6 bases). Trimming left V 6 bases short and J 7 bases short, with 15 bases between. CDR3 length equals 14 residues. Looked up from germline, CDR1 is LNHDA and CDR2 is SQIVND (reference sequence). CDR3 sequence: CASRPGTMGEKLFF. CDR3 DNA sequence: TGTGCCAGTAGGCCCGGGACAATGGGTGAAAAACTGTTTTTT. Combining the CDR3 with reference TRBV19 and TRBJ1-4 gives the whole variable domain DGGITQSPKYLFRKEGQNVTLSCEQNLNHDAMYWYRQDPGQGLRLIYYSQIVNDFQKGDIAEGYSVSREKKESFPLTVTSAQKNPTAFYLCASRPGTMGEKLFFGSGTQLSVL.

J is TRBJ2-1 and V is TRBV5-4, with a weak D call TRBD1 (6 bases). The V gene's germline CDR1 is SGHNT and CDR2 YYREEE (reference sequence). V was cut by 3 bases and J by 3 bases, with 16 bases left in between. The CDR3 is made up of 16 amino acids. CDR3 sequence (DNA): TGTGCCAGCAGCTCCCCGGTGAACAGGGACTACAATGAGCAGTTCTTC. Protein sequence: CASSSPVNRDYNEQFF. Full variable domain (outside the CDR3, taken from reference TRBV5-4 and TRBJ2-1): ETGVTQSPTHLIKTRGQQVTLRCSSQSGHNTVSWYQQALGQGPQFIFQYYREEENGRGNFPPRFSGLQFPNYSSELNVNALELDDSALYLCASSSPVNRDYNEQFFGPGTRLTVL.

In the case of this clone: Germline and junction disagree at one end, which may indicate a read error. The V gene is TRBV3-1 (or the pseudogene TRBV3-2), the J gene TRBJ2-5, with TRBD2 identical over 12 bases. From germline, CDR1 is LGHDT and CDR2 YNNKEL (reference sequence). The CDR3 runs 21 residues. CDR3 bases: TGTGCCAGCAGCCAAGTAGTAGGCCCCTGGCTTGGGACTAGCGGGCAAGGGACCCAGTACTTC. Amino acids: CASSQVVGPWLGTSGQGTQYF.